One and the same sample provided the 17 T cell receptor beta chains below, sequenced in a study of regulatory T cells in long-lasting Graves disease. Assembly of TCR beta libraries relied on iRepertoire HTBI primers together with Arm-PCR of CDR3 regions. In TCRdb, the multiplex PCR reads were re-called with MiXCR into one record per CDR3 protein. The data show 200,000 to 250,000 distinct CDR3 sequences, roughly 19% seen once. Time point here: newly diagnosed GD, antithyroid drugs for less than 3 months. From PBMCs, RNA was extracted and then used to make the TCR library. These data also formed part of another study, on T cells in Graves' hyperthyroidism and ophthalmopathy.

This specimen consisted of peripheral blood mononuclear cells (PBMCs), obtained at new diagnosis, from a patient treated with antithyroid drugs. The source of these receptors is a woman in her 30s with Graves disease.

This sequence joins TRBV15 and TRBJ2-1; possibly TRBD2 for D (5 bases). The CDR3 is made up of 13 amino acids. Trimming removed 0 bases from V and 15 bases from J, with 15 bases in between. CDR1 and CDR2 from the germline V gene are LNHNV and YYDKDF (reference sequence). Here the CDR3 DNA reads TGTGCCACCAGCAGAGACGGCCGGAGGTGGCCGTTCTTC. Protein: CATSRDGRRWPFF. The whole variable domain, remainder taken from reference TRBV15 and TRBJ2-1, is DAMVIQNPRYQVTQFGKPVTLSCSQTLNHNVMYWYQQKSSQAPKLLFHYYDKDFNNEADTPDNFQSRRPNTSFCFLDIRSPGLGDTAMYLCATSRDGRRWPFFGPGTRLTVL.

CDR3 sequence reads: CASSSRPGQDLLMNTEAFF. The DNA for the CDR3 is TGTGCCAGCAGTTCGCGTCCGGGACAGGATCTCCTCATGAACACTGAAGCTTTCTTT. V and J are TRBV28 and TRBJ1-1, with TRBD1 matching over 8 bases. The ends lost 4 bases at V and 0 bases at J; junction bases unmatched: 16. The CDR3 has 19 amino acids. Germline-derived CDR1 and CDR2 are MDHEN and SYDVKM.

Ten or more counts support this clonotype. V is TRBV7-9 and J is TRBJ2-7, with D possibly TRBD1 on 6 matching bases. This CDR3 spans 14 amino acids. Germline-derived CDR1 and CDR2 are SEHNR and FQNEAQ (reference sequence). V lost 4 bases to trimming and J lost 0 bases, with 10 bases between them. CDR3 bases: TGTGCCAGCAGCTCCGACAGGATCTCCTACGAGCAGTACTTC. It yields the protein CASSSDRISYEQYF. The variable domain in full, with the rest retrieved from reference TRBV7-9 and TRBJ2-7, is DTGVSQNPRHKITKRGQNVTFRCDPISEHNRLYWYRQTLGQGPEFLTYFQNEAQLEKSRLLSDRFSAERPKGSFSTLEIQRTEQGDSAMYLCASSSDRISYEQYFGPGTRLTVT.

This clonotype occurred many times. The V gene is TRBV12-3 or TRBV12-4, the J gene TRBJ2-4; D is possibly TRBD1 (5 bases). Trimming cost V 5 bases and J 4 bases, with 15 bases left between them. This CDR3 contains 15 residues. The CDR3 nucleotides are TGTGCCAGCAGTGTTCGAGGCGGACAAAAAAACATTCAGTACTTC. As protein: CASSVRGGQKNIQYF.

Note on this clonotype: A far larger clone is one nucleotide away, so this likely arose from a read error. The chain carries TRBV11-2 and TRBJ2-5; maybe TRBD2 (6 bases). This CDR3 contains 14 residues. Germline V gene sequence: CDR1 SGHAT, CDR2 FQNNGV. The chain's CDR3 is CARSLGGSQETQYF. The CDR3 coding sequence is TGTGCCCGCAGCTTAGGAGGGTCACAAGAGACCCAGTACTTC.

At least ten counts were recorded for this clonotype. The V call is TRBV27, the J call TRBJ1-1; D not resolved. The CDR3 covers 15 residues. Germline V CDR1 and CDR2: MNHEY, SMNVEV (reference sequence). V was trimmed by 0 bases and J by 1 base, leaving 9 bases between them. The CDR3, as DNA: TGTGCCAGCAGTTTATCCTCCACTACGAACACTGAAGCTTTCTTT. Protein product: CASSLSSTTNTEAFF.

The DNA of the CDR3 is TGTGCCAGCAGTTCCCCAGGGACTTTAGGCAATGAGCAGTTCTTC. It translates to CASSSPGTLGNEQFF. The rearrangement joins TRBV27 to TRBJ2-1, with D perhaps matching TRBD2 (6 bases). The CDR3 runs to 15 residues. From germline, CDR1 is MNHEY and CDR2 SMNVEV (reference sequence). Between the trimmed V and J ends, which lost 4 bases and 6 bases, there was a span of 16 bases.

This clonotype turned up a few times. The genes are TRBV7-9 and TRBJ2-7, with 10 bases matching TRBD1. Trimming cost V 4 bases and J 5 bases; bases outside gene matches: 11. The CDR3 runs 16 residues. CDR1 is SEHNR and CDR2 is FQNEAQ in the germline V gene (reference sequence). Here the CDR3 DNA reads TGTGCCAGCAGCTCGATTGTGCGGGACAGGGGCCACGAGCAGTACTTC. Its protein product is CASSSIVRDRGHEQYF.

The V gene is TRBV12-3 or TRBV12-4, the J gene TRBJ1-4; 8 nucleotides line up with TRBD1. Losses at the gene ends were 6 bases for V and 7 bases for J; bases not matched to a gene: 4. This CDR3 spans 13 amino acids. Written as DNA, the CDR3 is TGTGCCAGCAGGGGACAGGAGGGTGAAAAACTGTTTTTT. It is translated as CASRGQEGEKLFF.

This clonotype was seen a few times. This chain connects TRBV6-1 to TRBJ1-2; no reliable D call. Trimming stripped 2 bases from V and 3 bases from J, with 7 bases between. The length of the CDR3 is 13 residues. CDR1 is MNHNS, CDR2 SASEGT, per germline. CDR3 coding DNA: TGTGCCAGCAGTGAACGGACCCACTATGGCTACACCTTC. It specifies CASSERTHYGYTF.

This clonotype has a count of ten or more. This chain connects TRBV20-1 to TRBJ2-1; 12 nucleotides match TRBD2. This CDR3 is built from 15 residues. Per the germline V gene, CDR1 is DFQATT and CDR2 is SNEGSKA (reference sequence). The trim removed 2 bases at V and 4 bases at J, leaving 3 bases unmatched. Written as DNA, the CDR3 is TGCAGTGCTAGAAAACTAGCGGGAGGTTACAATGAGCAGTTCTTC. This gives the protein CSARKLAGGYNEQFF.

The chain's CDR3 is CASSPSLVVSNYEQYF. The CDR3 DNA reads as TGTGCCAGCAGCCCTTCCCTGGTGGTTTCAAACTACGAGCAGTACTTC. The chain is built from TRBV11-2 and TRBJ2-7; no clear D. The CDR3 extends over 16 amino acids. The V end was cut by 5 bases, the J end by 3 bases, with 20 bases between. Germline V CDR1 and CDR2: SGHAT, FQNNGV.

This clonotype showed up many times. V and J are TRBV20-1 and TRBJ1-4; no clear D gene. The CDR3 runs to 13 residues. CDR1 and CDR2 from the germline V gene are DFQATT and SNEGSKA (reference sequence). V lost 5 bases to trimming and J lost 12 bases, with 19 bases between them. The CDR3 reads CSAVALYQLELFF. CDR3 DNA sequence: TGCAGTGCTGTAGCCCTCTACCAGTTGGAACTGTTTTTT.

This chain connects TRBV28 to TRBJ2-5; D gene ambiguous. The CDR3 has 13 amino acids. The ends were cut back, 6 bases at V and 4 bases at J, with 12 bases in the middle. Germline V gene data show CDR1 as MDHEN and CDR2 as SYDVKM. The CDR3 nucleotides are TGTGCCAGCAGCCCTCCCTCGACAGAGACCCAGTACTTC. It codes for CASSPPSTETQYF.

This clonotype occurred a few times. The CDR3 sequence is CASSMERGTADTQYF. The CDR3 DNA sequence: TGTGCCAGTAGCATGGAGCGGGGGACGGCAGATACGCAGTATTTT. The chain recombines TRBV19 with TRBJ2-3, with 8 bases identical to TRBD2. The J segment lost 4 bases and the V segment lost 6 bases, leaving 9 bases of the junction unmatched. Germline V lookup: CDR1 LNHDA, CDR2 SQIVND (reference sequence). The length of the CDR3 is 15 residues.

This clonotype was found many times. The chain carries TRBV20-1 and TRBJ2-3; maybe TRBD1 (6 bases). Trimming took 3 bases from V and 1 from J, leaving 11 bases between them. The CDR3 has 14 residues. Germline-derived CDR1 and CDR2 are DFQATT and SNEGSKA (reference sequence). CDR3: CSASWAGGTDTQYF. CDR3 nucleotides: TGCAGTGCTAGTTGGGCAGGGGGCACAGATACGCAGTATTTT.

The chain has TRBV11-2 and TRBJ2-1, with TRBD1 matching 10 bases. Germline V gene data show CDR1 as SGHAT and CDR2 as FQNNGV. Trimming at V came to 3 bases and at J to 5 bases, leaving 13 bases not matched to a gene. The CDR3 covers 18 residues. The CDR3 coding sequence is TGTGCCAGCAGCTTCCAACCATTACGACAGGGGGCTCACAATGAGCAGTTCTTC. It translates to CASSFQPLRQGAHNEQFF.